Included here is one T cell receptor (beta chain) sequence, with context. The data were obtained in a study of control samples from healthy donors and cancer patients. Here immunoSEQ multiplex PCR was the method, and the copy in TCRdb shows in-frame clones only, minus some. The sample comprises 150,000 to 200,000 clones, more than 90% of which are singletons, and around 1.4% rests with the top ten. CDR3 length: 13 residues. CDR1 and CDR2 (germline): MNHEY, SVGAGI. Trimming cost V 5 bases and J 5 bases, with 12 bases left between them. Sequenced material: blood. The TCR comes from a man younger than 45 in good health. The chain joins TRBV6-5 to TRBJ1-2; D unresolved. The CDR3, as DNA: TGTGCCAGCAGTCCTAGGGTAGGGTATGGCTACACCTTC. Translating it yields CASSPRVGYGYTF.